One sample yielded the 20 T cell receptor beta chains listed below, sequenced in a study of shared clonotypes between healthy human individuals. Clones were sequenced by immunoSEQ multiplex PCR, and TCRdb holds only the in-frame ones, with some missing. The sample includes millions of clones, 90% to 95% of them seen just once. The material sequenced was naive CD4+ T cells from PBMCs. The subset was: CD45RA+ positively selected. The receptors originated from a man aged 18 to 30 in good health. Some clones in this sample may be carry-over from other donors' samples.

This clone was recorded once. This chain joins TRBV9 and TRBJ1-5; possibly TRBD1 for D (5 bases). From germline, CDR1 is SGDLS and CDR2 YYNGEE. V lost 0 bases and J 6 bases, leaving 10 bases between the germline ends. CDR3 size: 14 residues. The CDR3 DNA follows: TGTGCCAGCAGCGTAGATGGGGCGGCTCAGCCCCAGCATTTT. Encoded protein: CASSVDGAAQPQHF.

For the CDR3, the DNA is TGTGCCAGCCAAACCGGGCTTCAAAACCACCCAACTGAAGCTTTCTTT. This translates into CASQTGLQNHPTEAFF. The gene calls are TRBV27 and TRBJ1-1; no reliable D call. In germline, CDR1 is MNHEY, CDR2 SMNVEV (reference sequence). The CDR3 totals 16 residues. With 8 bases removed from V and 5 bases from J, the gap between germline ends came to 24 bases.

The chain recombines TRBV28 with TRBJ2-7; 12 positions match TRBD2. Unmatched junction bases numbered 10, after V lost 4 bases and J lost 6 bases. This CDR3 is 16 amino acids long. In germline, CDR1 is MDHEN, CDR2 SYDVKM. Here the CDR3 DNA reads TGTGCCAGCAGTTACCCTACGACTAGCGGGAGTCTCGAGCAGTACTTC. Translated, it gives CASSYPTTSGSLEQYF.

The chain links TRBV6-5 to TRBJ1-3; TRBD1 might be the D (5 bases). The ends were cut back, 6 bases at V and 1 base at J, with 10 bases in the middle. This CDR3 comprises 14 residues. The germline gives CDR1 MNHEY, CDR2 SVGAGI. For the CDR3, the DNA is TGTGCCAGCAGGGCAGGGAGGTCTGGAAACACCATATATTTT. It is translated as CASRAGRSGNTIYF.

The chain has TRBV5-5 and TRBJ2-7, with D perhaps matching TRBD2 (5 bases). Trimming cost V 3 bases and J 1 base, with 17 bases left between them. The CDR3 has 16 amino acids. In germline, CDR1 is SGHKS, CDR2 YYEKEE (reference sequence). The chain's CDR3 is CASSYFSGAGSYEQYF. DNA for the CDR3: TGTGCCAGCAGCTACTTCAGCGGTGCTGGGTCCTACGAGCAGTACTTC.

The V call is TRBV11-3, the J call TRBJ2-1; D is possibly TRBD1 (6 bases). The CDR3 extends over 13 amino acids. Per the germline V gene, CDR1 is SGHNT and CDR2 is YENEEA. The V end was cut by 5 bases, the J end by 12 bases, with 17 bases between. This chain's CDR3 is CASSLGTLESQFF. As DNA, the CDR3 is TGTGCCAGCAGCCTGGGGACACTTGAATCGCAGTTCTTC.

Comment on this clone: Additional DNA sequences in this sample encode the identical CDR3. V and J are TRBV5-1 and TRBJ2-5; 7 nucleotides line up with TRBD1. Germline CDR1 and CDR2: SGHRS and YFSETQ. Trimming removed 5 bases from V and 1 base from J; junction bases left unmatched: 5. The CDR3 spans 14 residues. The CDR3 sequence is CASSSRQGQETQYF. The CDR3 DNA follows: TGCGCCAGCAGTTCACGACAGGGCCAAGAGACCCAGTACTTC.

This clone was observed a single time. This CDR3 is CASSQPTGGRNTGELFF. The CDR3 DNA reads as TGCGCCAGCAGCCAACCCACAGGGGGAAGGAACACCGGGGAGCTGTTTTTT. The J gene is TRBJ2-2, the V gene TRBV4-1; 8 bases agree with TRBD1. Germline V gene sequence: CDR1 MGHRA, CDR2 YSYEKL. V gave up 2 bases and J gave up 1 base; unmatched junction bases: 6. The CDR3 contains 17 residues.

The CDR3 nucleotides are TGTGCCACCTGGACTAGGAGCACAGATACGCAGTATTTT. This codes for CATWTRSTDTQYF. The J gene is TRBJ2-3, the V gene TRBV2; 7 nucleotides match TRBD2. J lost 0 bases, V lost 10 bases, and 4 bases had no gene match. This CDR3 is 13 amino acids long. Germline lookup yields CDR1 SNHLY and CDR2 FYNNEI.

In this sample, this clone turned up once. This chain connects TRBV27 to TRBJ1-2; TRBD1 aligns across 7 bases. The CDR3 sequence is 14 residues long. The V gene end was trimmed by 8 bases and the J gene end by 8 bases; junction bases not matched to a gene: 14. Germline V gene sequence: CDR1 MNHEY, CDR2 SMNVEV (reference sequence). The CDR3 region is CASGPGGYDLGYTF. The CDR3 DNA reads as TGTGCCAGCGGTCCAGGGGGGTATGACTTGGGCTACACCTTC.

The chain couples TRBV6-5 to TRBJ1-4; the D gene is possibly TRBD1 (6 bases). The CDR3 has 15 amino acids. The V and J ends lost 2 bases and 6 bases respectively, with 13 bases between them. From germline, CDR1 is MNHEY and CDR2 SVGAGI. CDR3 region: CASSYLGARDEKLFF. In nucleotides, the CDR3 is TGTGCCAGCAGTTACCTGGGGGCGCGGGATGAAAAACTGTTTTTT.

Remarks on this clone: Other DNA sequences in this specimen translate into the identical CDR3. This chain joins TRBV28 and TRBJ2-7; TRBD1 matches at 8 bases. V shed 3 bases and J 4 bases; nucleotides not matched to a gene: 5. This CDR3 spans 14 amino acids. Germline V gene lookup returns CDR1 MDHEN and CDR2 SYDVKM. This CDR3 reads CASSLAGGVYEQYF. CDR3 DNA sequence: TGTGCCAGCAGTTTGGCAGGGGGCGTTTACGAGCAGTACTTC.

Points on this clone: The sample carries other DNA sequences with the same CDR3. The rearrangement joins TRBV30 to TRBJ2-3; D not certain. In germline, CDR1 is GTSNPN, CDR2 SVGIG (reference sequence). The germline V and J ends were trimmed by 0 bases and 3 bases, with 10 bases remaining between them. The CDR3 loop spans 14 amino acids. This CDR3 is CAWSVRLGTDTQYF. The CDR3 nucleotides are TGTGCCTGGAGTGTACGGCTAGGTACAGATACGCAGTATTTT.

This clone has only one observation. The chain employs TRBV5-5 and TRBJ2-6, with TRBD2 identical over 13 bases. V shed 1 base, J shed 9 bases, and the junction held 16 bases outside the gene matches. The germline gives CDR1 SGHKS, CDR2 YYEKEE (reference sequence). This CDR3 spans 20 amino acids. CDR3 in amino acids: CASSLRPGLAGDHTGNVLTF. As DNA, the CDR3 is TGTGCCAGCAGCTTGAGACCTGGACTAGCGGGAGATCATACCGGCAACGTCCTGACTTTC.

This clone was counted once. This CDR3 is also generated by other DNA sequences in the sample. The chain employs TRBV18 and TRBJ2-1, with D perhaps matching TRBD1 (5 bases). The germline V and J ends were trimmed by 0 bases and 7 bases, with 7 bases remaining between them. The CDR3 totals 13 residues. Germline values: CDR1 KGHSH, CDR2 LQKENI. The chain's CDR3 is CASSPPQGNEQFF. In nucleotides, the CDR3 is TGTGCCAGCTCACCACCCCAGGGAAATGAGCAGTTCTTC.

As to this clone: This same CDR3 is encoded by further DNA sequences in the sample. The rearrangement joins TRBV7-2 to TRBJ2-7; no clear D. V shed 1 base and J shed 3 bases, with 7 bases lying between them. This CDR3 has 13 amino acids. Germline V lookup: CDR1 SGHTA, CDR2 FQGNSA. The CDR3 protein is CASSLERHYEQYF. DNA for the CDR3: TGTGCCAGCAGCTTAGAACGGCACTACGAGCAGTACTTC.

This clone came up once. The chain uses TRBV6-5 and TRBJ2-7; 10 nucleotides match TRBD2. CDR1 is MNHEY, CDR2 SVGAGI, per germline. J gave up 7 bases and V 2 bases, and 8 bases lay outside the gene matches. The CDR3 spans 15 residues. The chain's CDR3 is CASSYGPSGSGEQYF. The DNA of the CDR3 is TGTGCCAGCAGTTACGGTCCTAGCGGGAGCGGTGAGCAGTACTTC.

Only one count was recorded for this clone. The chain links TRBV5-1 to TRBJ2-7; 7 positions match TRBD1. Germline values: CDR1 SGHRS, CDR2 YFSETQ. The CDR3 is made up of 16 amino acids. V dropped 1 base and J dropped 2; count of bases not matched to a gene: 9. Written as DNA, the CDR3 is TGCGCCAGCAGCTTGTTAGGGGGCACCTTAGCCTACGAGCAGTACTTC. Its translation is CASSLLGGTLAYEQYF.

The chain carries TRBV29-1 and TRBJ2-1; TRBD2 might be the D (6 bases). The CDR3 consists of 14 residues. V lost 6 bases, J lost 2 bases, and 14 bases lay in between. Germline V gene sequence: CDR1 SQVTM, CDR2 ANQGSEA. The CDR3 bases are TGCAGCGTGGGGGGACGTCAGGCCTACAATGAGCAGTTCTTC. Residues: CSVGGRQAYNEQFF.

The chain combines TRBV7-3 with TRBJ2-5; the D is unclear. V lost 1 base and J lost 5, with 8 bases in between. This CDR3 region has 13 residues. Germline-derived CDR1 and CDR2 are SGHTA and FQGTGA. CDR3 DNA: TGTGCCAGCAGCTTAATACCGGCGGAGACCCAGTACTTC. As protein: CASSLIPAETQYF.